These T cell receptor beta chains were read from a single sample in a study of blood T cell repertoires in COVID-19. Sequencing was performed with immunoSEQ multiplex PCR; in TCRdb, only in-frame clones are kept and a portion is missing. The sample carries 200,000 to 250,000 clones, roughly four fifths recorded once. The sequenced sample consisted of peripheral blood. The receptors were gathered from a woman younger than 45 who had recovered from COVID-19. Both conserved end residues are part of each CDR3. The D gene is left open where the match is weak. The listing skips clone size in some rows; elsewhere it reads once, few, many or a size class.

V	D	J	size	CDR3	DNA
TRBV5-1	.	TRBJ1-2	.	CASRGGRADYGYTF	TGCGCCAGCAGGGGCGGCAGGGCGGACTATGGCTACACCTTC
TRBV12-5	.	TRBJ2-7	.	CASGLVRGTQYF	TGTGCTAGTGGTTTGGTACGGGGAACGCAGTACTTC
TRBV5-8	.	TRBJ1-4	.	CASSYMPQGGNEKLFF	TGTGCCAGCAGCTACATGCCACAGGGCGGGAATGAAAAACTGTTTTTT
TRBV10-3	.	TRBJ2-6	.	CAISPGVSSSGANVLTF	TGTGCCATCAGCCCAGGGGTATCCTCCTCTGGGGCCAACGTCCTGACTTTC
TRBV10-3	.	TRBJ1-3	.	CAIRDDSYSGNTIYF	TGTGCCATCAGGGACGACAGCTACTCTGGAAACACCATATATTTT
TRBV7-6	.	TRBJ1-4	.	CASSLEGQPNEKLFF	TGTGCCAGCAGCCTAGAAGGACAGCCTAATGAAAAACTGTTTTTT
TRBV6-5	.	TRBJ2-7	.	CASSYSAASYEQYF	TGTGCCAGCAGTTACTCGGCGGCCTCCTACGAGCAGTACTTC
TRBV9	.	TRBJ1-2	once	CASSDRQSYGYTF	TGTGCCAGCAGCGATCGACAGAGCTATGGCTACACCTTC
TRBV19	TRBD2	TRBJ2-7	.	CASSLAGLAERYSYEQYF	TGTGCCAGTAGTCTTGCGGGACTAGCGGAGAGGTACTCCTACGAGCAGTACTTC
TRBV27	.	TRBJ1-6	few	CASSSYFAASPLHF	TGTGCCAGCAGCAGTTACTTCGCGGCGTCACCCCTCCACTTT
TRBV2	.	TRBJ1-1	.	CASSPPAGRMPEAFF	TGTGCCAGCAGTCCCCCAGCGGGGAGGATGCCTGAAGCTTTCTTT
TRBV7-9	TRBD2	TRBJ2-7	.	CASSIAGESYEQYF	TGTGCCAGCAGCATAGCGGGCGAATCCTACGAGCAGTACTTC
TRBV5-1	.	TRBJ2-7	few	CASSLEMGRDEQYF	TGCGCCAGCAGCTTGGAGATGGGCAGGGACGAGCAGTACTTC
TRBV5-1	.	TRBJ2-1	.	CASSLAFEGESHEQFF	TGCGCCAGCAGCTTGGCTTTCGAGGGAGAGTCCCATGAGCAGTTCTTC
TRBV5-1	.	TRBJ2-3	.	CASSSPWTVSTDTQYF	TGCGCCAGCAGCTCGCCCTGGACAGTTAGCACAGATACGCAGTATTTT